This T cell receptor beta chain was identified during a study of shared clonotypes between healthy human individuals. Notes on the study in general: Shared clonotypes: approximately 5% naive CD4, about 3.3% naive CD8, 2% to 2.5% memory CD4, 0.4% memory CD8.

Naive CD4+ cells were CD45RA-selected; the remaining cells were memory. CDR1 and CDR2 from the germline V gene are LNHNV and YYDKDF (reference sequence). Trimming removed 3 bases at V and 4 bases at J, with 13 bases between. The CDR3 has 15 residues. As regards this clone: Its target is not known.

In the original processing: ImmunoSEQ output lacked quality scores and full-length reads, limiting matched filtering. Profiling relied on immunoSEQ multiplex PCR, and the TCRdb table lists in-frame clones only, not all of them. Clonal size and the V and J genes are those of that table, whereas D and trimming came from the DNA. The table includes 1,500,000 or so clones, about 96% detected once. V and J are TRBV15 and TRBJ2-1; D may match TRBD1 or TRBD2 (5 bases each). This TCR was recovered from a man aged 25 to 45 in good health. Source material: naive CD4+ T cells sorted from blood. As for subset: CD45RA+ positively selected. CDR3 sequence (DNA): TGTGCCACCAGCAGGAGGGACGGCAGATACAATGAGCAGTTCTTC. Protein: CATSRRDGRYNEQFF.